The sequence of this T cell receptor beta chain was determined in a study of long-term antiretroviral therapy in people with HIV. Per individual, the PBMC samples numbered at least one pre-ART and at least two post-ART. Study-wide points: Post-ART diversity increased but stayed below transplant donor controls.

In germline, CDR1 is MNHEY, CDR2 SMNVEV (reference sequence). CDR3 length equals 13 residues. J lost 1 base, V lost 11 bases, and 5 bases had no gene match. Concerning this clone: Its antigen is not identified.

Sequencing relied on immunoSEQ assay v3.0, run at survey level. Per-sample TRB depth target: roughly 35,000-55,000 T-cell genomes. Some clones are missing from TCRdb's copy, which holds only in-frame ones; the method was immunoSEQ multiplex PCR. Of about 20,000 clones in the sample, 75% to 85% were seen once. The chain uses TRBV27 and TRBJ1-2; 9 bases are a match to TRBD1. The specimen was unsorted PBMCs, collected 0.2 years after starting antiretroviral therapy. The receptor was isolated from a woman aged 35 to 49 with HIV. The CDR3 sequence: CACGQGLNYGYTF. The CDR3 nucleotides read TGTGCCTGCGGACAGGGGCTTAACTATGGCTACACCTTC.